The entry below gives a single TCR beta chain sequence along with its context. What it recognizes is unknown. The CDR3 has 15 amino acids. Germline trimming cut 5 bases from V and 2 bases from J; bases unmatched to any gene: 5. Germline values: CDR1 SEHNR, CDR2 FQNEAQ (reference sequence). The donors were part of the 120-subject validation cohort, which stood apart from the approximately 700-subject first cohort. The data were obtained in a study of cytomegalovirus exposure and HLA in healthy donors. Turning to the study itself: It was reported in a later analysis that the same platform had been used for the 100 to 150 validation repertoires as for the approximately 700 first-cohort repertoires. Findings of the study overall: The study designated 150 or so TCR beta chains cytomegalovirus-associated. Testing in vitro showed a few CMV-associated chains specific for CMV antigens.

Produced via immunoSEQ multiplex PCR; TCRdb's table is partial and in-frame only. The sample records approximately 70,000 clones, around 94% being singletons. The chain is built from TRBV7-9 and TRBJ2-1; 8 bases match TRBD2. The origin of this receptor is a woman aged 18 to 35 in good health and CMV-seropositive. The specimen sequenced was PBMCs. The CDR3 nucleotides read TGTGCCAGCAGCATCGGGAGGGCGGCCTACAATGAGCAGTTCTTC. Translated: CASSIGRAAYNEQFF. The complete variable domain, with remaining parts taken from reference TRBV7-9 and TRBJ2-1, reads DTGVSQNPRHKITKRGQNVTFRCDPISEHNRLYWYRQTLGQGPEFLTYFQNEAQLEKSRLLSDRFSAERPKGSFSTLEIQRTEQGDSAMYLCASSIGRAAYNEQFFGPGTRLTVL.